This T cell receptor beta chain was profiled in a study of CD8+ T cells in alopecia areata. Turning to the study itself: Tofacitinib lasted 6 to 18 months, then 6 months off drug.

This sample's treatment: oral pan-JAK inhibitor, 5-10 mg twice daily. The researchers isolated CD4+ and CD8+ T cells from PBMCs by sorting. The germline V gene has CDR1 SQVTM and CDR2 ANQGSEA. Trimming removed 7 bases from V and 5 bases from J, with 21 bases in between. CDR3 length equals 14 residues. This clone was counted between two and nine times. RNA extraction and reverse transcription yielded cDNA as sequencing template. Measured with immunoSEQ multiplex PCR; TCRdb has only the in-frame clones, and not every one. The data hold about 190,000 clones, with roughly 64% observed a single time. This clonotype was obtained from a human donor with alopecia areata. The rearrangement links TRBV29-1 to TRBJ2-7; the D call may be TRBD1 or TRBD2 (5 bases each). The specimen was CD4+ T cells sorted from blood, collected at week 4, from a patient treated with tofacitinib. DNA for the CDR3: TGCAGCGGAGGGACGACAGCTGCAGCCGACGAGCAGTACTTC. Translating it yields CSGGTTAAADEQYF.